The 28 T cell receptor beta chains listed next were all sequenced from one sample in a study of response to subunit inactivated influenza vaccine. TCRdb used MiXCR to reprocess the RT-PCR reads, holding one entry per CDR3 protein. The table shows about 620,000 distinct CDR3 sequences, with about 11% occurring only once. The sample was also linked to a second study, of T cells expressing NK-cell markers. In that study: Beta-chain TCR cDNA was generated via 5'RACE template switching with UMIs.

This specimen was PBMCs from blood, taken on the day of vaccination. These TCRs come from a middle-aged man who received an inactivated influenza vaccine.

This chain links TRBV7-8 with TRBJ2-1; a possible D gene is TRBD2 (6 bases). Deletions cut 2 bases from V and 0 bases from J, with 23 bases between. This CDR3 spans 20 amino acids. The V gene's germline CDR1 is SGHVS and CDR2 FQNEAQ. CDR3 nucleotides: TGTGCCAGCAGCTTAAGTTCTCGGGCGGGATTAACGAGCTCCTACAATGAGCAGTTCTTC. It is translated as CASSLSSRAGLTSSYNEQFF.

CDR3 sequence: CSAYGQNTDTQYF. The CDR3 coding sequence is TGCAGCGCCTACGGACAAAACACAGATACGCAGTATTTT. The J gene is TRBJ2-3, the V gene TRBV29-1; D is perhaps TRBD1 (5 bases). CDR3 length: 13 amino acids. Germline V gives CDR1 SQVTM, CDR2 ANQGSEA. The V gene lost 7 bases and the J gene lost 2 bases, with 13 bases spanning the gap.

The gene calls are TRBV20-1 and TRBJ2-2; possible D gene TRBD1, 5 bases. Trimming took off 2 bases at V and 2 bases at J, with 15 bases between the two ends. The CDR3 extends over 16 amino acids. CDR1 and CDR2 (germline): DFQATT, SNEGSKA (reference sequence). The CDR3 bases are TGCAGTGCTAGAACCCTTAGGCAGGGTAACACCGGGGAGCTGTTTTTT. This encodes CSARTLRQGNTGELFF.

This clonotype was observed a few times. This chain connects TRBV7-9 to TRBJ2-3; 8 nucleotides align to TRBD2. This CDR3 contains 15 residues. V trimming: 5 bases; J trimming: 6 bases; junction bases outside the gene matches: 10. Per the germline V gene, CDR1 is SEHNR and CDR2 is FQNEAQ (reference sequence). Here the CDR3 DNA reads TGTGCCAGCAGCCAATCCCTAGCGGGCGGTGATACGCAGTATTTT. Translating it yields CASSQSLAGGDTQYF.

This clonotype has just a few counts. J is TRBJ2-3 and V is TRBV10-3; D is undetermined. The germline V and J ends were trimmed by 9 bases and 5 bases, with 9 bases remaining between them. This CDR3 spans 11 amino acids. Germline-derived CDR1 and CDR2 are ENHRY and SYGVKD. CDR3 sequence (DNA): TGTGCCATTAGCCCCAAAGATACGCAGTATTTT. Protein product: CAISPKDTQYF.

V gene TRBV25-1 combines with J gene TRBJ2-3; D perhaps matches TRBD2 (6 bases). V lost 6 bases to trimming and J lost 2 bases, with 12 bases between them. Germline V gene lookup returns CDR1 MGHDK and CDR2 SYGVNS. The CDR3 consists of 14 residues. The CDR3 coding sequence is TGTGCCAGCAGCTTAGCGGAACACACAGATACGCAGTATTTT. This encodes CASSLAEHTDTQYF.

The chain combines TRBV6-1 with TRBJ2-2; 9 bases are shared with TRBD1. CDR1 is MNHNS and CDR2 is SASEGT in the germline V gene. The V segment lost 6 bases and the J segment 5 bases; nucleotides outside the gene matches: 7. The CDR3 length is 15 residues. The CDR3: CASRTGQGRTGELFF. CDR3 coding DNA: TGTGCCAGCAGAACTGGACAGGGGCGGACCGGGGAGCTGTTTTTT.

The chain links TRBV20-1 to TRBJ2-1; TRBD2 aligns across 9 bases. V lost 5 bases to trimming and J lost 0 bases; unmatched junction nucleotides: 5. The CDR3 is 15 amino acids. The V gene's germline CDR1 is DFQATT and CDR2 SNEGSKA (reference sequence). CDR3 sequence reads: CSAPYSGSSYNEQFF. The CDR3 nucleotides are TGCAGTGCTCCATATAGCGGGAGCTCCTACAATGAGCAGTTCTTC.

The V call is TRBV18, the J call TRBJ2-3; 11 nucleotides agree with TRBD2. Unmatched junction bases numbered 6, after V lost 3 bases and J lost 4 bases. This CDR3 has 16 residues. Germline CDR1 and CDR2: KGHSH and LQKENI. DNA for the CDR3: TGTGCCAGCTCACCTCCGCCTAGCGGGAGGTCAGATACGCAGTATTTT. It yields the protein CASSPPPSGRSDTQYF.

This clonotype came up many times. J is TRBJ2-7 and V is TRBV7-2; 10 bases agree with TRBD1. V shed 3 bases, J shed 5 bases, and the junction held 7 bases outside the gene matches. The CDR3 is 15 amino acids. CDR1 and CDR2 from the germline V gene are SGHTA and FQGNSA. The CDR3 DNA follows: TGTGCCAGCAGCTTCCGCGGACAGGGGGTTCACGAGCAGTACTTC. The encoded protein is CASSFRGQGVHEQYF.

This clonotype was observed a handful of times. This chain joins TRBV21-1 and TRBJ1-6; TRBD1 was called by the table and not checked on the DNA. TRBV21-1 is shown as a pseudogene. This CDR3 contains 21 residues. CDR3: CASSSLHSGQGVYSYNSPLHF. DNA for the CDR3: TGTGCCAGCAGCAGCCTTCATTCGGGACAGGGGGTCTACTCCTATAATTCACCCCTCCACTTT.

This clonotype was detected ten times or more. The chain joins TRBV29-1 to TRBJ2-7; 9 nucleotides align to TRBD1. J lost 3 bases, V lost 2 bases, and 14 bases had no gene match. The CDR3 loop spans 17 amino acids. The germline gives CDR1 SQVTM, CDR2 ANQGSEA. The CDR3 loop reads CSVELMDRDRAIYEQYF. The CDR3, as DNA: TGCAGCGTTGAACTCATGGACCGGGACAGGGCGATCTACGAGCAGTACTTC.

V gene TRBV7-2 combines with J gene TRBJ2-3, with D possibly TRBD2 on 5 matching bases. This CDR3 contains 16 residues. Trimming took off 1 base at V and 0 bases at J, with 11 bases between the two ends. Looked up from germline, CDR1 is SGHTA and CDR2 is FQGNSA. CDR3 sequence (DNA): TGTGCCAGCAGCTTAGGTCAGCGGACTAGCACAGATACGCAGTATTTT. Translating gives CASSLGQRTSTDTQYF. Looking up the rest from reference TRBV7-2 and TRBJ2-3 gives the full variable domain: GAGVSQSPSNKVTEKGKDVELRCDPISGHTALYWYRQSLGQGLEFLIYFQGNSAPDKSGLPSDRFSAERTGGSVSTLTIQRTQQEDSAVYLCASSLGQRTSTDTQYFGPGTRLTVL.

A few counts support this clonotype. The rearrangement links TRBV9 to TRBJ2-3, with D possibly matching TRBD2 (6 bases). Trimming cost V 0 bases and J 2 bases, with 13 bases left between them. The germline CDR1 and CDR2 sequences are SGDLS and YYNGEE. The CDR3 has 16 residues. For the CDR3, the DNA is TGTGCCAGCAGCGTAGGACTGCTAGCGTCCACAGATACGCAGTATTTT. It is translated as CASSVGLLASTDTQYF.

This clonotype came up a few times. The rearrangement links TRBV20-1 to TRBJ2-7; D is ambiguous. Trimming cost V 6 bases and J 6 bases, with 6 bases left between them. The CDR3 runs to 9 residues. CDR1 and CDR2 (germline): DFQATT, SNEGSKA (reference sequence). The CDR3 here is CSAQFEQYF. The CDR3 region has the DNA TGCAGTGCCCAGTTCGAGCAGTACTTC.

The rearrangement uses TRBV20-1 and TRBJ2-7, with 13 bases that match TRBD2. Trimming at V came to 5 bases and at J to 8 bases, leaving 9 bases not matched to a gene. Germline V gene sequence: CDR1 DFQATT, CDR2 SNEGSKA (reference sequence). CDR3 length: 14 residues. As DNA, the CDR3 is TGCAGTGCTCCGACTAGCGGGAGGAAATACAAGCAGTACTTC. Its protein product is CSAPTSGRKYKQYF.

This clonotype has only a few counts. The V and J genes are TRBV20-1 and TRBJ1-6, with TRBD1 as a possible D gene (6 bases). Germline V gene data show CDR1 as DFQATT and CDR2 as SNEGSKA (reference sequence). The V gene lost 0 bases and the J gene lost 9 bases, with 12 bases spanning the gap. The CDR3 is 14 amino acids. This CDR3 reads CSARDGSRGSPLHF. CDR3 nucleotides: TGCAGTGCTAGAGATGGCTCCAGGGGTTCACCCCTCCACTTT.

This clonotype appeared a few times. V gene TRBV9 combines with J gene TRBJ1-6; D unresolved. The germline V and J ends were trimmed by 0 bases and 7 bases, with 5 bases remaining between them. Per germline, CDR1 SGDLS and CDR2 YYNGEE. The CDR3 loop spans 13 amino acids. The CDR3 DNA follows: TGTGCCAGCAGCGTAGGGGAGAATTCACCCCTCCACTTT. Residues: CASSVGENSPLHF.

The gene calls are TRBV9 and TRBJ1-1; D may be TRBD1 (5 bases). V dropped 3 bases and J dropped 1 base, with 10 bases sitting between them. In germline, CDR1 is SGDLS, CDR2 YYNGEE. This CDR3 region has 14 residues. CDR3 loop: CASSATTGNTEAFF. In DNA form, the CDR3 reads TGTGCCAGCAGCGCTACCACAGGGAACACTGAAGCTTTCTTT.

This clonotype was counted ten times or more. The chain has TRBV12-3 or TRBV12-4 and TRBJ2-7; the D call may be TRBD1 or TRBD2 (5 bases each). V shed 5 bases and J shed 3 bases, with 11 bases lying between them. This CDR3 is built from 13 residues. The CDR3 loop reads CASSPGPYYEQYF. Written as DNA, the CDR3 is TGTGCCAGCAGTCCGGGACCGTACTACGAGCAGTACTTC.

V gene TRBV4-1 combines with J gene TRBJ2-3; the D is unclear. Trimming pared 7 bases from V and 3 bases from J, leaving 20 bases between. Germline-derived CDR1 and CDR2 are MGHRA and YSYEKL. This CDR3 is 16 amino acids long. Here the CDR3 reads CASNSQGLDLTDTQYF. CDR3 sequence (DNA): TGCGCCAGCAATTCTCAAGGTTTAGATTTGACAGATACGCAGTATTTT.

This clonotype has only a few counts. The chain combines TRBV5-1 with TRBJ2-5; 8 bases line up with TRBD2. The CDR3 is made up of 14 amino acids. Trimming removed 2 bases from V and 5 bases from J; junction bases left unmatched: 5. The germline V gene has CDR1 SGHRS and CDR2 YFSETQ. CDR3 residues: CASSFNSGVETQYF. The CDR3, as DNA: TGCGCCAGCAGCTTTAATAGCGGGGTCGAGACCCAGTACTTC. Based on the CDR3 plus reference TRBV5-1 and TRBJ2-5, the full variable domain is KAGVTQTPRYLIKTRGQQVTLSCSPISGHRSVSWYQQTPGQGLQFLFEYFSETQRNKGNFPGRFSGRQFSNSRSEMNVSTLELGDSALYLCASSFNSGVETQYFGPGTRLLVL.

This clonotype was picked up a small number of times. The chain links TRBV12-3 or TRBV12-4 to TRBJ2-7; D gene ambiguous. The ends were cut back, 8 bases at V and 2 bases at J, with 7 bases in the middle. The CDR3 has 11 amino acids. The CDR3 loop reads CASGDPYEQYF. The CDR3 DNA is TGTGCCAGCGGGGATCCCTACGAGCAGTACTTC.

CDR3 sequence reads: CASSYLDPPTYEQYF. The CDR3 DNA reads as TGTGCCAGCAGTTACCTGGACCCTCCAACCTACGAGCAGTACTTC. The chain combines TRBV6-5 with TRBJ2-7; D is ambiguous. In germline, CDR1 is MNHEY, CDR2 SVGAGI. The CDR3 is 15 residues long. V dropped 2 bases and J dropped 2 bases, with 13 bases sitting between them.

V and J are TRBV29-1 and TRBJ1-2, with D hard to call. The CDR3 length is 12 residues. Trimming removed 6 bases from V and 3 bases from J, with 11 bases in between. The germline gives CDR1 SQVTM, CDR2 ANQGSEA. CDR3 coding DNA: TGCAGCGTCCGGCGGGGTGACTATGGCTACACCTTC. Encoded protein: CSVRRGDYGYTF.

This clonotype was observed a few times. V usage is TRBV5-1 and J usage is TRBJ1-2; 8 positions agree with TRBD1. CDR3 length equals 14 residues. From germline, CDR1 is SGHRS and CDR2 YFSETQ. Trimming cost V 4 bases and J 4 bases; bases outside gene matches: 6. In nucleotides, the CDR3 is TGCGCCAGCAGCATAGGACAGGGCAGCTATGGCTACACCTTC. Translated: CASSIGQGSYGYTF.

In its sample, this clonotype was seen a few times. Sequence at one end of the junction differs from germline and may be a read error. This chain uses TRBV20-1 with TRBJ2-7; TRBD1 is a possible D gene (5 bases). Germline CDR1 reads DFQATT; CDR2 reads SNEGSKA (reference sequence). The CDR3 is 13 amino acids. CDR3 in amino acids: CSAGDRDPYEQYF. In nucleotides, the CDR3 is TGCAGTGCTGGAGACAGAGACCCCTACGAGCAGTACTTC.

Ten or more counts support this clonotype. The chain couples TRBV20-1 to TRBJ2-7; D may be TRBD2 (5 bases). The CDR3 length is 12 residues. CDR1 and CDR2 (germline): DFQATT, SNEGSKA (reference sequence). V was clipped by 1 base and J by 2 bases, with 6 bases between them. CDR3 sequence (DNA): TGCAGTGCTAGAGGAGGGCCCTACGAGCAGTACTTC. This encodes CSARGGPYEQYF.